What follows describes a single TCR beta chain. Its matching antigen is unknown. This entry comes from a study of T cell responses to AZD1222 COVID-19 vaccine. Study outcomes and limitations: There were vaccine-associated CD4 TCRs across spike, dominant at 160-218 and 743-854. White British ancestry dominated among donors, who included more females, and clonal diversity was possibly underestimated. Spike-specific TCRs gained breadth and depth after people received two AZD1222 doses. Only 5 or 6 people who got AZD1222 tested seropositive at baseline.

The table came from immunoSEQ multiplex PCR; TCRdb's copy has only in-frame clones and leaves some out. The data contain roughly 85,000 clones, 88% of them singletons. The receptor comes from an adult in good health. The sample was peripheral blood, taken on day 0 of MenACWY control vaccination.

As DNA, the CDR3 is TGTGCCAGCAGCTTAGATCTAGCGGGGGGCTCCTACGAGCAGTACTTC. This gives the protein CASSLDLAGGSYEQYF. The chain is built from TRBV7-2 and TRBJ2-7; 11 positions match TRBD2. The germline V gene encodes CDR1 SGHTA and CDR2 FQGNSA. The ends lost 1 base at V and 0 bases at J; junction bases unmatched: 2. The CDR3 runs to 16 residues.